This TCR beta chain was sequenced for a study of T-cell memory formation after mild COVID-19. Trimming removed 1 base at V and 2 bases at J, with 6 bases between. Germline loops: CDR1 SEHNR, CDR2 FQNEAQ (reference sequence). This CDR3 comprises 14 residues. TCRdb recomputed calls from the 5' RACE reads with MiXCR, one row per CDR3 protein. The data show under 85,000 distinct CDR3 sequences, approximately 14% seen once. This clonotype was seen many times. This TCR came from an adult woman who had mild COVID-19 (a few samples of this study predate the infection). Cell type and time point are not known. The V gene is TRBV7-9, the J gene TRBJ2-1, with D uncertain. The sequenced material came from PBMCs or a T cell subset sorted from them (not recorded which). The CDR3 DNA reads TGTGCCAGCAGCTTAGAAGGTCCCTACAATGAGCAGTTCTTC. Translated, it gives CASSLEGPYNEQFF.